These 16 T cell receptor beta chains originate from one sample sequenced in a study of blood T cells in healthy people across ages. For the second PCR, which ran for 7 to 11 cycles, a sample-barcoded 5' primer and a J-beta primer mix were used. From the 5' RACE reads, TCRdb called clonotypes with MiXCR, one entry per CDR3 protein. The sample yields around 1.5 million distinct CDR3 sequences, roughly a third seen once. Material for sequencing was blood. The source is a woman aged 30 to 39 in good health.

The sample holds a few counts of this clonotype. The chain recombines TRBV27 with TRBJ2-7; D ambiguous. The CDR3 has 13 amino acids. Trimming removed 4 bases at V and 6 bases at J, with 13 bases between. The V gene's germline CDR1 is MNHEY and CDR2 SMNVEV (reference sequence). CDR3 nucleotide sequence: TGTGCCAGCAGTTGGAAACCCACGGGCGAGCAGTACTTC. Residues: CASSWKPTGEQYF.

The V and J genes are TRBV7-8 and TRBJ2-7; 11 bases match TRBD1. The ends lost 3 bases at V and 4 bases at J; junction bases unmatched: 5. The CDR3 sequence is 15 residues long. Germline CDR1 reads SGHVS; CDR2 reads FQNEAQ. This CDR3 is CASSLHRDRGYEQYF. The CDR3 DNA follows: TGTGCCAGCAGCTTGCACCGGGACAGGGGGTACGAGCAGTACTTC. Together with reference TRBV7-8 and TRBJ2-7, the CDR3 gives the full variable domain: GAGVSQSPRYKVAKRGQDVALRCDPISGHVSLFWYQQALGQGPEFLTYFQNEAQLDKSGLPSDRFFAERPEGSVSTLKIQRTQQEDSAVYLCASSLHRDRGYEQYFGPGTRLTVT.

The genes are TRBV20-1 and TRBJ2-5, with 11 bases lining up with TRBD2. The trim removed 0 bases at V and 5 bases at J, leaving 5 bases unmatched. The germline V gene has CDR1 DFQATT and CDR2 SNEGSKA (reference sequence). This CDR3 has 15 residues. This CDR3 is CSARDRLAGYETQYF. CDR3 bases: TGCAGTGCTAGAGACCGACTAGCGGGGTACGAGACCCAGTACTTC.

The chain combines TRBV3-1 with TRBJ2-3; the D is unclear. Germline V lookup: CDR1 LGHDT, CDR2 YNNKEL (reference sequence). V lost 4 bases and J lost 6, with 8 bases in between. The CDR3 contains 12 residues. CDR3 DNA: TGTGCCAGCAGCCCCCTGGATGATACGCAGTATTTT. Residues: CASSPLDDTQYF.

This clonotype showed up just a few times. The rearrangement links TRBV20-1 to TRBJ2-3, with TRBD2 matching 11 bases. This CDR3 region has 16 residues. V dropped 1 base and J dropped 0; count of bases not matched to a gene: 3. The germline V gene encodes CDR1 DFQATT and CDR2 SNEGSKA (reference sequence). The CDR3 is CSARGLAGLSTDTQYF. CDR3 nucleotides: TGCAGTGCTAGAGGACTAGCGGGGCTTAGCACAGATACGCAGTATTTT.

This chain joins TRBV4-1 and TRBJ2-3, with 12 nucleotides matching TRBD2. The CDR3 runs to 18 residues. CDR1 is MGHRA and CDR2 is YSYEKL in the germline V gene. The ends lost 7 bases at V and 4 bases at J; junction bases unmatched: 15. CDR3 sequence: CASNHLGLAGPSADTQYF. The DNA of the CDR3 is TGCGCCAGCAACCACCTAGGACTAGCGGGGCCTAGCGCAGATACGCAGTATTTT.

The CDR3 DNA follows: TGCAGTGCTAGAGGAGGGACGGTAATGAACACTGAAGCTTTCTTT. This translates into CSARGGTVMNTEAFF. The chain has TRBV20-1 and TRBJ1-1; D is possibly TRBD1 (5 bases). The CDR3 is 15 amino acids. Looked up from germline, CDR1 is DFQATT and CDR2 is SNEGSKA (reference sequence). V lost 1 base, J lost 0 bases, and 12 bases lay in between.

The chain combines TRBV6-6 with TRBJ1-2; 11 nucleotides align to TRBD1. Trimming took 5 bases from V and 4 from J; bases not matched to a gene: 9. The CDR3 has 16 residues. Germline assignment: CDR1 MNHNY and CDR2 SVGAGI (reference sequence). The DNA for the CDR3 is TGTGCCAGCAGTATATCCGGGACAGGGGGATTCTATGGCTACACCTTC. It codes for CASSISGTGGFYGYTF.

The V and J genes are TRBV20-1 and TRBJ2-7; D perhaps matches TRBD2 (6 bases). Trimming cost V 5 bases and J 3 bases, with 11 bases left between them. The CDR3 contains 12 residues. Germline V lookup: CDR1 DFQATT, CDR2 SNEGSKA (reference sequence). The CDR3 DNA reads TGCAGTGCTCCGGGAGATGACTACGAGCAGTACTTC. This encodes CSAPGDDYEQYF.

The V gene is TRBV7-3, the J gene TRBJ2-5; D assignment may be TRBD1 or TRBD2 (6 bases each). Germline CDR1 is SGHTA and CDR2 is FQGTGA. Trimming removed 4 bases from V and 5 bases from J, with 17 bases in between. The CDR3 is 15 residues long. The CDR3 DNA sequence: TGTGCCAGCAGCTCGAGAGGGGGGTTCCCTGAGACCCAGTACTTC. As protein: CASSSRGGFPETQYF.

CDR3 loop: CASSHYTGPQPQHF. The CDR3 DNA sequence: TGCGCCAGCAGCCATTACACAGGGCCTCAGCCCCAGCATTTT. This chain connects TRBV4-1 to TRBJ1-5; a weak D match, TRBD1 (6 bases). V shed 3 bases and J shed 6 bases, with 12 bases lying between them. CDR1 is MGHRA, CDR2 YSYEKL, per germline. The CDR3 runs 14 residues.

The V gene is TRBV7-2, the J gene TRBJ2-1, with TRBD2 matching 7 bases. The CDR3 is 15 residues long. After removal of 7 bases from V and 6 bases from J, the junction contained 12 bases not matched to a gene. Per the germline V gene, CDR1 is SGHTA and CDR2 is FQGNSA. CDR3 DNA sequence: TGTGCCAGCAACCCCCAAGCGGGAATTGGCAATGAGCAGTTCTTC. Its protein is CASNPQAGIGNEQFF.

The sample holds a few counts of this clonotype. The CDR3 bases are TGTGCCAGCAGGAGGACTAGCGGGAGTGTAGAGACCCAGTACTTC. It is translated as CASRRTSGSVETQYF. The chain joins TRBV7-2 to TRBJ2-5; 13 bases map to TRBD2. The CDR3 sequence is 15 residues long. Germline V gene data show CDR1 as SGHTA and CDR2 as FQGNSA. V shed 6 bases and J 4 bases; nucleotides not matched to a gene: 5.

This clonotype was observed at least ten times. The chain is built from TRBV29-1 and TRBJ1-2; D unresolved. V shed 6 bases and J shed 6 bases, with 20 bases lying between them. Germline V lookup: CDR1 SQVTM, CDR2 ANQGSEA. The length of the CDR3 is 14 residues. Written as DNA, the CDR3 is TGCAGCGTCGCCCCTGATCGGGGTGGGAATGGCTACACCTTC. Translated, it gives CSVAPDRGGNGYTF.

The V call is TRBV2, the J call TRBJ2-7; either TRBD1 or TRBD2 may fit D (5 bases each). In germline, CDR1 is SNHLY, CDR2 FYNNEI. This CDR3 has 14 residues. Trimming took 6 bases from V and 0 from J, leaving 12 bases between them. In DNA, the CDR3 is TGTGCCAGCAGGGGGACCCCAGTCTCCTACGAGCAGTACTTC. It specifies CASRGTPVSYEQYF. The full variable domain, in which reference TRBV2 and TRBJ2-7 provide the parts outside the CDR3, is EPEVTQTPSHQVTQMGQEVILRCVPISNHLYFYWYRQILGQKVEFLVSFYNNEISEKSEIFDDQFSVERPDGSNFTLKIRSTKLEDSAMYFCASRGTPVSYEQYFGPGTRLTVT.

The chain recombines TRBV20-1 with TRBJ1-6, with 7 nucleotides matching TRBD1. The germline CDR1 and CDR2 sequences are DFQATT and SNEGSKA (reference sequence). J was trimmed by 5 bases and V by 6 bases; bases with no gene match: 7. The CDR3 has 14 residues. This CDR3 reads CSAKKGADNSPLHF. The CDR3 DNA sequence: TGCAGTGCAAAAAAGGGGGCGGATAATTCACCCCTCCACTTT.